This entry features one T cell receptor (beta chain) sequence. This sample was included in a study of control samples from healthy donors and cancer patients. Trimming left V 0 bases short and J 0 bases short, with 17 bases between. Germline loops: CDR1 LGHNA, CDR2 YSLEER. The CDR3 totals 18 residues. Measured with immunoSEQ multiplex PCR; TCRdb has only the in-frame clones, and not every one. This table has about 220,000 clones, roughly 94% appearing once. This sequence was found in a man aged 50-59 years in good health. V is TRBV4-3 and J is TRBJ1-2; no definite D call. Sequencing input: blood. Here the CDR3 reads CASSQEMIGRPANYGYTF. In DNA, the CDR3 is TGCGCCAGCAGCCAAGAAATGATAGGGCGACCAGCTAACTATGGCTACACCTTC.